What follows describes a single TCR beta chain. The sample belongs to a study of blood T cell repertoires in COVID-19. About the research overall: Italy, Spain and the United States were the sources of the convalescent and acute COVID-19 samples. From T cells, B-cell-depleted T cells, or PBMCs came the material, which was cDNA or gDNA.

The ends lost 8 bases at V and 2 bases at J; junction bases unmatched: 8. CDR1 is SGHRS and CDR2 is YFSETQ in the germline V gene. The CDR3 has 15 residues. In the original processing: Nucleated cell number was recorded as an estimate derived from reference gene primer amplification. Repertoires were generated with immunoSEQ multiplex PCR, while TCRdb's copy carries only in-frame clones and drops some. V and J calls and clone size come straight from that table; D and trimming were deduced from the DNA. This table has roughly 380,000 clones, 85% appearing once. The sequence came from a woman younger than 30 with acute or convalescent COVID-19. J is TRBJ2-3 and V is TRBV5-1; 10 bases are shared with TRBD2. Sequences were obtained from peripheral blood. The CDR3 loop reads CASKRGGILTDTQYF. The CDR3, as DNA: TGCGCCAGTAAGCGGGGGGGCATTCTCACAGATACGCAGTATTTT.